This T cell receptor (beta chain) was documented in a study of cytomegalovirus exposure and HLA in healthy donors (dated by TCRdb to about 2017). Notes on the research overall: In an earlier analysis of around 540 of the donors, roughly 300 Gb of sequence data and 90 million to 120 million unique TCR beta sequences from 150 million to 200 million T cells were reported. Both class I and class II loci were covered by HLA typing, at four-digit resolution. Roughly 300 gigabases of sequencing data and approximately 84 million unique TCR sequences were included in an early release covering about 600 HLA-typed donors. Typing coverage differed by locus: A, B, C, DRB1 and DQB1 were typed in roughly 629-640 donors, DQA1 in 500 to 550, DPA1 in around 610, and DPB1 in 472. A later analysis re-analyzed previously published TCR beta repertoires from 550 to 700 donors and added high-resolution HLA genotyping to study TCR occurrence patterns. All discovery cohort repertoires had been generated on a single sequencing platform. Among the roughly 370 genotyped donors, approximately 77% belonged to the genetic ancestry cluster associated with self-reported Caucasian donors. The study used immunosequencing to profile the T cell repertoires of more than 650 subjects and linked those repertoires to cytomegalovirus serostatus. In addition to the first cohort of roughly 670 subjects, a separate validation cohort of 120 different subjects was used. An earlier analysis of around 580 of the donors used high-throughput TCR beta sequencing to judge whether each TCR beta V gene segment behaved as functional or pseudogenic. Donor age, sex, ethnicity and CMV serostatus were compiled alongside the repertoire data. On average, 235,054 unique TCR beta nucleotide sequences were sequenced per donor among several hundred genotyped donors of the cohort, with roughly 19% of those sequences being non-productive. Rather than using new phenotypic data, the later analysis identified candidate immune exposures from TCR beta sequences and from how often those sequences occurred across donors. The aim of the study was to test whether cataloging public T cell receptors could identify signatures of past pathogen exposure. Roughly 5 DR-DQ haplotypes were handled as single units for association and clustering, since linkage in the cohort was strong. A later genetic analysis took genome-wide SNP genotypes for about 65% of the 666 donors and used that subset as a discovery cohort. To predict cytomegalovirus infection status, the study brought together high-throughput TCR immunosequencing, statistical association of individual TCRs with disease status, and machine learning. Results and caveats for the whole study, not just this receptor: In a later analysis, HLA-associated TCR beta chains showed more clonal expansion and lower generation probabilities than non-associated chains that were equally common. In the study, some 160 TCR beta chains were listed as associated with cytomegalovirus. For the cohort, immune exposure information was limited to CMV serostatus. Because HLA typing was missing for some donors at each locus, association tests included only the typed subset. A later genetic analysis associated a missense DCLRE1C variant with V-gene and J-gene trimming of TCR beta chains, and an independent cohort replicated the association. The earlier analysis of nearly 600 of the donors excluded approximately 17 rarely observed V segments, including chromosome 9 orphons, because counts were too low. Several of the top co-occurrence clusters appeared to be linked to parvovirus B19, influenza, CMV and Epstein-Barr virus, according to a later analysis. In a later analysis, TCR association rates were found to vary across HLA loci, with the most associated TCRs seen for DRB1 alleles and the fewest for HLA-C alleles. Roughly uniform sequencing depth across donors was assumed in presence/absence analyses, although this assumption may not hold. The authors suggested that the approach could potentially be extended to other disease states and immunological phenotypes. According to a later analysis, most CMV-associated TCR beta chains appeared to be HLA-restricted, and the HLA associations seemed to be driven largely by CMV exposure. At a false discovery rate of 0.05, a later analysis linked approximately 18,000 TCR beta sequences to specific HLA alleles. A later genetic analysis reported fewer N-insertions in productive TCRs among donors in an Asian-associated ancestry cluster than the approximately 700-donor mean. Across donors, most TCR sequences were observed very rarely, whereas some public TCRs were present in many individuals. Assigning TCR associations to individual alleles was difficult when HLA alleles, especially DR and DQ, strongly co-occurred. A further reported finding was that TCR beta sequences accurately predicted the HLA-A and HLA-B alleles for most subjects in the first cohort. In an earlier analysis of 587 of the donors, most TCR beta V segments appeared in productive rearrangements about 87% or about 30% of the time, broadly matching IMGT annotations. A cluster of highly shared sequence variants was judged likely to be a technical artifact of the sequencing pipeline. Correlated functional status among segregating V segments might reflect linkage disequilibrium, but an unknown experimental factor could not be ruled out. Cytomegalovirus status was reported to be diagnosed by the classifier with high specificity and sensitivity in both the original and validation cohorts. This cohort had only TCR beta chains sequenced, and the lack of alpha or paired-chain data limited which features could be detected. In vitro tests confirmed that a few of the cytomegalovirus-associated TCR beta chains recognize cytomegalovirus antigens.

Receptors were amplified or captured by the immunoSEQ multiplex PCR assay. For the multiplex PCR, a mixture combining 60 forward primers for TCR Vbeta segments and 13 reverse primers for TCR Jbeta segments was used. Amplification of the CDR3 region of rearranged TCR beta genes was performed with a multiplex PCR assay on genomic DNA. The amplified TCR beta libraries were sequenced on the Illumina HiSeq System as 87-base-pair reads. The paper's data handling went like this. A later analysis tallied roughly 78 million unique TCR beta chains across the 666 repertoires, and about 10 million of those chains were shared by two or more donors. To remove PCR and sequencing errors, raw reads were error-corrected and collapsed into unique sequences using a nearest-neighbor algorithm that merged closely related sequences. To assign V, D and J gene segments, CDR3 sequences were aligned to IMGT reference sequences. For a sequence to be retained, a match of at least six nucleotides to both a V gene segment and a J gene segment was required. Rearrangements were called productive when the CDR3 lacked stop codons and stayed in frame with V and J; all others were non-productive. CDR3 was defined by IMGT convention, running from the second conserved V-encoded cysteine to the conserved J-encoded phenylalanine. In an earlier analysis of some 550 of the donors, sequences lacking an unambiguous match to a single V gene segment were excluded. In an earlier analysis of approximately 590 of the donors, V segments were called functional above 56.7% productive rearrangements and were called segregating when the between-donor standard deviation exceeded 5%. A statistical classification framework was built to diagnose cytomegalovirus status from the catalog of TCR beta chain sequences. A later analysis assigned V and J genes by comparing TCR nucleotide sequences with IMGT/GENE-DB human TR gene sequences. Using the TCRdist pipeline, a later analysis assigned CDR3 sequences along with most-parsimonious VDJ recombination scenarios. In a later analysis, every TCR beta chain was defined by the combination of its CDR3 amino acid sequence and its V-gene family, and reads without a unique V-gene family were dropped. A later analysis removed 592 highly shared, low-generation-probability nucleotide sequences to deal with suspected cross-contamination and a sequencing artifact. In a later analysis, a clonal expansion index for each public chain was calculated from normalized within-repertoire ranks of inferred template counts. A later analysis computed generation probabilities with a VDJ recombination model fitted to out-of-frame rearrangements, and checked the results against IGoR. A later analysis scored TCR-TCR, TCR-HLA and TCR-CMV co-occurrence with hypergeometric tests, applying a repertoire-size bias correction to TCR pairs. To estimate false discovery rates, a later analysis permuted the HLA or CMV assignments 20 times. In a later analysis, co-occurring TCRs were grouped using DBSCAN, with TCRdist sequence similarity added in when clustering inside HLA-allele-positive subsets. Repertoires with fewer than 30,000 or more than 120,000 public chains were left out of co-occurrence clustering, as were a handful of repertoires with anomalous nucleotide sharing. TCRdb took over this immuneACCESS table, retaining in-frame rearrangements with V and J assigned. Such tables are incomplete; in checked studies, under half of the missing clones stem from an unresolved V gene, and the remainder is unexplained. The V and J calls and clone size were taken over from that table, and D and trimming were inferred from the DNA. The sample profile shows under 70,000 clones; approximately 67% of them were found once. The top ten constitute around 2% of the sample.

Worth noting for this clone: The target of this receptor is not known. No much larger clonotype is one base removed from it; base qualities were not supplied.

The cohort consisted of 670 or so healthy bone marrow donors. At the time of sampling, every cohort member was nominally healthy, though immune exposures that went unrecorded were likely present. The donor tested CMV seronegative and was one of the 352 seronegative cohort members. Every donor gave a peripheral blood sample, and the peripheral blood mononuclear cells from that sample were used for TCR beta sequencing. Genomic DNA was extracted from the blood cell samples with the Qiagen DNeasy Blood Extraction Kit. The receptor was derived from a woman in her thirties in good health and CMV-seronegative. The material sequenced was PBMCs.

The bases are TGTGCCAGCAGTTTACGAGATCTATCTAGCACAGATACGCAGTATTTT. This sequence encodes CASSLRDLSSTDTQYF. Recombination joined TRBV27 with TRBJ2-3; no D gene call is confident. The V and J ends are trimmed by 2 bases and 0 bases, leaving 12 bases between them. The cysteine opens and the phenylalanine closes a CDR3 of 16 amino acids. Only CDR3 DNA is held: 48 bases, read in frame from base 1. The germline V gene (reference sequence) provides CDR1 MNHEY and CDR2 SMNVEV.